This T cell receptor (beta chain) was identified in a study of T-cell memory formation after mild COVID-19. In regard to this clonotype: Its antigen remains unknown.

General observations from the study: Contracting CD4+ clones sat mainly in CM and EM; CD8+ in EMRA. Certain responding clones were present in pre-infection memory, suggesting participation of cross-reactive memory. Contracting clones from day 15 to 85 had balanced CD4/CD8; later expanders favoured CD4+.

Each CDR3 protein is one row after TCRdb ran MiXCR on the 5' RACE reads. The sample records some 440,000 distinct CDR3 sequences, approximately 23% being singletons. Sample: PBMCs or a T cell subset sorted from them (not recorded which). This clonotype was obtained from an adult woman who had mild COVID-19 (a few samples of this study predate the infection). Cell type and time point are not known.

This CDR3 is CASSLDGGGADTQYF. Here the CDR3 DNA reads TGTGCCAGCAGCTTAGACGGAGGGGGGGCAGATACGCAGTATTTT. The chain has TRBV7-9 and TRBJ2-3; D is perhaps TRBD2 (7 bases). The CDR3 totals 15 residues. Trimming pared 1 base from V and 4 bases from J, leaving 12 bases between. Germline CDR1 and CDR2: SEHNR and FQNEAQ (reference sequence).